Listed here are 22 T cell receptor beta chains from one sample, sequenced in a study of blood T cell repertoires in COVID-19. Clones were sequenced by immunoSEQ multiplex PCR, and TCRdb holds only the in-frame ones, with some missing. The sample has around 170,000 clones, roughly 80% seen once. Source material: PBMCs or T cells enriched from blood (not recorded which). Receptors were obtained from a man in his fifties or sixties who had recovered from COVID-19.

The chain has TRBV19 and TRBJ1-1; D is ambiguous. V was cut by 6 bases and J by 5 bases, with 19 bases left in between. The CDR3 has 15 residues. Per germline, CDR1 LNHDA and CDR2 SQIVND (reference sequence). The CDR3 reads CASSGLYAGTTEAFF. CDR3 sequence (DNA): TGTGCCAGTAGCGGACTGTACGCCGGAACGACTGAAGCTTTCTTT.

This clone has just a few counts. The CDR3 DNA follows: TGTGCCAGCAGCTTGGAGCCCGAGTCATCAGATACGCAGTATTTT. Translating it yields CASSLEPESSDTQYF. The chain recombines TRBV5-4 with TRBJ2-3; D unclear. Trimming left V 0 bases short and J 4 bases short, with 12 bases between. Germline CDR1 and CDR2: SGHNT and YYREEE (reference sequence). The CDR3 has 15 residues.

The J gene is TRBJ1-1, the V gene TRBV11-1, with 7 bases fitting TRBD1. Germline CDR1 is SGHAT and CDR2 is FQDESV (reference sequence). V lost 4 bases to trimming and J lost 2 bases; unmatched junction nucleotides: 7. The CDR3 consists of 15 residues. The CDR3 here is CASSSDDRANTEAFF. The CDR3 bases are TGTGCCAGCAGCTCCGACGACAGGGCAAACACTGAAGCTTTCTTT.

This clone has ten or more counts. V usage is TRBV6-2 or TRBV6-3 and J usage is TRBJ1-5; possible D gene TRBD1, 6 bases. Germline CDR1 MNHEY, CDR2 SVGEGT. The CDR3 contains 14 residues. V lost 4 bases and J 4 bases, leaving 11 bases between the germline ends. In DNA, the CDR3 is TGTGCCAGCAGTTTTACAGGGCAAAATCAGCCCCAGCATTTT. The encoded protein is CASSFTGQNQPQHF.

The chain recombines TRBV29-1 with TRBJ2-1, with 7 bases lining up with TRBD1. The V and J ends lost 6 bases and 6 bases, in that order; junction bases with no gene match: 8. The length of the CDR3 is 13 residues. Germline CDR1 and CDR2: SQVTM and ANQGSEA. CDR3: CSVRQGGGNEQFF. For the CDR3, the DNA is TGCAGCGTACGACAGGGTGGAGGCAATGAGCAGTTCTTC.

The chain links TRBV7-2 to TRBJ2-2, with 8 positions matching TRBD2. This CDR3 has 17 residues. CDR1 is SGHTA, CDR2 FQGNSA, per germline. Trimming took 4 bases from V and 4 from J; bases not matched to a gene: 11. The CDR3: CASSYPRSGGPTGELFF. The CDR3 nucleotides are TGTGCCAGCAGCTACCCTCGGAGCGGGGGACCCACCGGGGAGCTGTTTTTT.

This clone was detected only once. This chain joins TRBV7-8 and TRBJ1-4; 9 positions agree with TRBD1. Germline CDR1 SGHVS, CDR2 FQNEAQ. V lost 3 bases and J lost 7; bases outside the gene matches: 18. The CDR3 has 19 amino acids. The CDR3 DNA sequence: TGTGCCAGCAGCTTTCTTATTTCTCGAGGGACAGGGCAGAGTGAAAAACTGTTTTTT. Translated, it gives CASSFLISRGTGQSEKLFF.

This rearrangement joins TRBV27 to TRBJ2-7; TRBD1 aligns across 10 bases. The length of the CDR3 is 16 residues. V dropped 3 bases and J dropped 3; count of bases not matched to a gene: 8. Germline CDR1 reads MNHEY; CDR2 reads SMNVEV (reference sequence). The CDR3 loop reads CASSLITGQGIYEQYF. The DNA for the CDR3 is TGTGCCAGCAGTTTGATCACGGGACAGGGGATCTACGAGCAGTACTTC.

The chain uses TRBV5-1 and TRBJ2-3; D perhaps matches TRBD1 (6 bases). This CDR3 has 14 amino acids. V was trimmed by 4 bases and J by 2 bases, leaving 11 bases between them. CDR1 and CDR2 from the germline V gene are SGHRS and YFSETQ. Here the CDR3 reads CASSPWTATDTQYF. In DNA form, the CDR3 reads TGCGCCAGCAGCCCATGGACAGCCACAGATACGCAGTATTTT.

The rearrangement joins TRBV4-2 to TRBJ1-2; D is ambiguous. Germline V lookup: CDR1 LGHNA, CDR2 YNFKEQ. The length of the CDR3 is 16 residues. V was trimmed by 4 bases and J by 8 bases, leaving 23 bases between them. CDR3 DNA: TGTGCCAGCAGCCCCCCCCCGGCGGCCTCGAATGAGGGCTACACCTTC. It is translated as CASSPPPAASNEGYTF.

The chain carries TRBV20-1 and TRBJ2-5, with 8 positions matching TRBD2. J gave up 5 bases and V 3 bases, and 14 bases lay outside the gene matches. CDR3 length equals 16 residues. Per the germline V gene, CDR1 is DFQATT and CDR2 is SNEGSKA (reference sequence). The CDR3 reads CSASTLRGGLEETQYF. The CDR3 DNA reads as TGCAGTGCTAGTACTCTCCGGGGGGGCCTGGAGGAGACCCAGTACTTC.

The sample holds a few counts of this clone. In nucleotides, the CDR3 is TGTGCCAGCAGCCAAGGGGGACTAGCGGGGAAGTACGAGCAGTACTTC. Translation: CASSQGGLAGKYEQYF. This chain joins TRBV4-2 and TRBJ2-7, with TRBD2 matching 13 bases. V lost 1 base to trimming and J lost 4 bases; unmatched junction nucleotides: 4. This CDR3 spans 16 amino acids. The germline V gene encodes CDR1 LGHNA and CDR2 YNFKEQ.

The chain carries TRBV6-5 and TRBJ1-1; perhaps TRBD1 as D (6 bases). The CDR3 spans 13 residues. V lost 6 bases and J lost 4, with 12 bases in between. CDR1 and CDR2 from the germline V gene are MNHEY and SVGAGI. The CDR3 sequence: CASRQGFGTEAFF. In DNA form, the CDR3 reads TGTGCCAGCAGGCAGGGGTTCGGCACTGAAGCTTTCTTT.

This chain joins TRBV9 and TRBJ2-2; the D is unclear. The CDR3 has 14 amino acids. V was trimmed by 3 bases and J by 1 base, leaving 7 bases between them. CDR1 SGDLS and CDR2 YYNGEE come from the germline V gene. In DNA, the CDR3 is TGTGCCAGCAGCGAGGCAGGGAACACCGGGGAGCTGTTTTTT. Its translation: CASSEAGNTGELFF.

The V and J genes are TRBV5-5 and TRBJ2-7; 7 nucleotides line up with TRBD1. Germline V gene lookup returns CDR1 SGHKS and CDR2 YYEKEE (reference sequence). The V gene end was trimmed by 4 bases and the J gene end by 4 bases; junction bases not matched to a gene: 5. This CDR3 region has 13 residues. The CDR3 here is CASSPGQLYEQYF. The CDR3 DNA reads as TGTGCCAGCAGCCCGGGACAGCTATACGAGCAGTACTTC.

The V gene is TRBV23-1, the J gene TRBJ1-1; D is unresolved. TRBV23-1 is an open reading frame, and its role is uncertain. The V end was cut by 5 bases, the J end by 0 bases, with 19 bases between. The CDR3 has 17 amino acids. The CDR3 loop reads CASSTQTTTLMNTEAFF. The CDR3 DNA follows: TGCGCCAGCAGTACGCAGACAACCACTCTTATGAACACTGAAGCTTTCTTT.

The chain is built from TRBV6-5 and TRBJ2-2, with TRBD2 matching 8 bases. Germline-derived CDR1 and CDR2 are MNHEY and SVGAGI. This CDR3 has 15 residues. The junction had 10 bases not matched to a gene; V was cut back by 6 bases and J by 7 bases. The CDR3 region is CASSRGGLAVGELFF. CDR3 in DNA: TGTGCCAGCAGCCGGGGAGGACTAGCTGTCGGGGAGCTGTTTTTT.

The chain combines TRBV25-1 with TRBJ2-5; a possible D gene is TRBD2 (6 bases). Trimming cost V 4 bases and J 6 bases, with 18 bases left between them. Germline V gene lookup returns CDR1 MGHDK and CDR2 SYGVNS. This CDR3 region has 15 residues. CDR3 amino acids: CASSAEDWRGKTQYF. CDR3 nucleotide sequence: TGTGCCAGCAGTGCAGAGGACTGGCGGGGAAAGACCCAGTACTTC.

The V and J genes are TRBV5-1 and TRBJ1-4; D is perhaps TRBD1 (6 bases). CDR3 size: 15 residues. CDR1 is SGHRS, CDR2 YFSETQ, per germline. The germline V and J ends were trimmed by 0 bases and 4 bases, with 10 bases remaining between them. In DNA, the CDR3 is TGCGCCAGCAGCTTGGCCGGGGGGCTTAATGAAAAACTGTTTTTT. It encodes CASSLAGGLNEKLFF.

This clone was observed once. The chain couples TRBV5-1 to TRBJ2-5; 8 bases are a match to TRBD1. Trimming at V came to 3 bases and at J to 7 bases, leaving 5 bases not matched to a gene. This CDR3 contains 13 residues. The V gene's germline CDR1 is SGHRS and CDR2 YFSETQ. Written as DNA, the CDR3 is TGCGCCAGCAGCTCGACAGGGGATGGGACCCAGTACTTC. Encoded protein: CASSSTGDGTQYF.

This rearrangement joins TRBV19 to TRBJ2-3; D gene uncertain. CDR3 length: 13 residues. Germline V gene sequence: CDR1 LNHDA, CDR2 SQIVND (reference sequence). Trimming left V 3 bases short and J 5 bases short, with 9 bases between. The CDR3 DNA follows: TGTGCCAGTAGTATCCCCCCCAGAGATACGCAGTATTTT. This translates into CASSIPPRDTQYF. Full variable domain (missing parts from reference TRBV19 and TRBJ2-3): DGGITQSPKYLFRKEGQNVTLSCEQNLNHDAMYWYRQDPGQGLRLIYYSQIVNDFQKGDIAEGYSVSREKKESFPLTVTSAQKNPTAFYLCASSIPPRDTQYFGPGTRLTVL.

The chain links TRBV5-3 to TRBJ1-2; D uncertain. TRBV5-3 is labeled an ORF, and its function is uncertain. The V end was cut by 0 bases, the J end by 8 bases, with 26 bases between. The CDR3 is made up of 18 amino acids. The CDR3 DNA reads TGTGCCAGAAGCTTGGTTTCGATGGTCGGGAGTTCCTTATGCGGCTACACCTTC. Protein sequence: CARSLVSMVGSSLCGYTF.